This T cell receptor beta chain is drawn from a study of PD-1 blockade in classical Hodgkin lymphoma. Time point specified: newly diagnosed, previously untreated cHL patient sample. The authors purified CD4+ T cells from thawed PBMCs by magnetic negative selection. PBMCs from untreated, newly diagnosed classical Hodgkin lymphoma were comparison samples. This clone was seen a few times. Its antigen remains unidentified. Only in-frame clones appear in the TCRdb table, and some are missing; sequencing was by immunoSEQ multiplex PCR. The sample has 20,000 to 30,000 clones, 75% to 95% seen once. Whole-study findings and limits: A reduction in baseline TCR diversity was reportedly seen in newly diagnosed patients relative to healthy donors. Possibly reflecting disease activity or prior therapy, repertoire differences have causes that remain undefined.

V was pared by 8 bases and J by 3 bases, with 5 bases between. There are 10 residues in the CDR3. Germline CDR1 MNHNS, CDR2 SASEGT. The source material was CD4+ T cells from blood. This sequence was found in a human donor with classical Hodgkin lymphoma. The gene calls are TRBV6-1 and TRBJ2-7; D possibly matches TRBD1 or TRBD2 (5 bases each). The CDR3 loop is CASGGYEQYF. In DNA, the CDR3 is TGTGCCAGCGGGGGCTACGAGCAGTACTTC.